The 5 T cell receptor beta chains presented below share a single source sample, sequenced in a study of CXCR3-negative and CXCR3-positive naive CD8 T cells. Via 5' RACE with UMI labels, TRB cDNA libraries were prepared. From its re-call of the 5' RACE reads, TCRdb lists each CDR3 protein once, without DNA. Its table records roughly 89,000 distinct CDR3 sequences. Sequencing was carried out using naive CXCR3- CD8+ T cells from blood. Subset reported: CD45RO-CCR7+CD27+CD95- naive CD8+ T cells lacking CXCR3 (TNR3-). These TCRs come from a human donor in good health. Some clones in this sample may be carry-over from other donors' samples.

The chain is built from TRBV29-1 and TRBJ2-3; TCRdb's assignment of TRBD1 cannot be checked, as there is no DNA. CDR1 and CDR2 (germline): SQVTM, ANQGSEA. This CDR3 is 16 amino acids long. This chain's CDR3 is CSVEDGVGRGADTQYF.

The CDR3 sequence: CSGLGHRNIPDLYNEQFF. The chain uses TRBV20-1 and TRBJ2-1; the D gene TCRdb calls, TRBD1, cannot be checked with no DNA. There are 18 residues in the CDR3. CDR1 and CDR2 from the germline V gene are DFQATT and SNEGSKA (reference sequence).

The rearrangement links TRBV14 to TRBJ2-7. The CDR3 is 12 residues long. Germline values: CDR1 SGHDN, CDR2 FVKESK. CDR3 sequence reads: CASSRIPYEQYF.

The chain links TRBV30 to TRBJ2-1; TCRdb outputs TRBD2, but without DNA this stays unchecked. The CDR3 runs 14 residues. Germline V gene data show CDR1 as GTSNPN and CDR2 as SVGIG (reference sequence). CDR3 sequence reads: CDWSLARGGDEQFF.

The V gene is TRBV4-3, the J gene TRBJ2-5; TCRdb's assignment of TRBD1 cannot be checked, as there is no DNA. Germline CDR1 LGHNA, CDR2 YSLEER. The CDR3 contains 16 residues. The CDR3 region is CASSLGRNGPRETQYF.